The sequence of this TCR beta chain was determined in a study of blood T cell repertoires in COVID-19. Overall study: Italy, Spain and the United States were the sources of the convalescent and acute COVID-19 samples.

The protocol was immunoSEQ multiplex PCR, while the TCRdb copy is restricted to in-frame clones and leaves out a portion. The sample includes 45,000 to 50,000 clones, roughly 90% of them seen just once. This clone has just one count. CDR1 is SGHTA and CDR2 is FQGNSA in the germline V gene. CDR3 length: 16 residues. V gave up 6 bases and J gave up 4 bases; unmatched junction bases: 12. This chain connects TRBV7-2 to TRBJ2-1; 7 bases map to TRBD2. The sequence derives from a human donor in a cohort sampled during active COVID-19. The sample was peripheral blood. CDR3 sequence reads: CASSRRGSGLYNEQFF. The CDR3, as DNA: TGTGCCAGCAGTAGACGGGGTAGCGGGTTGTACAATGAGCAGTTCTTC.